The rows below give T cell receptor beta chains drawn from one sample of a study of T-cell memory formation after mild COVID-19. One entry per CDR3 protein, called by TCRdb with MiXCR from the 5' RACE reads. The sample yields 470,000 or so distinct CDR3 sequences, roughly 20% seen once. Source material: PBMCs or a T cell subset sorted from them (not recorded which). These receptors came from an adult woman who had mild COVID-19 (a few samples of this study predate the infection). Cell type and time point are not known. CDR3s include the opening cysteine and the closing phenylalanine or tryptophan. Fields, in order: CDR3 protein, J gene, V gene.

cdr3_aa: CSARGFTSGGFYNEQFF
j_call: TRBJ2-1
v_call: TRBV20-1

cdr3_aa: CASSLALKGYTF
j_call: TRBJ1-2
v_call: TRBV12-3/TRBV12-4

cdr3_aa: CASRGARPFF
j_call: TRBJ2-1
v_call: TRBV12-3/TRBV12-4

cdr3_aa: CASSYGASNEQYF
j_call: TRBJ2-7
v_call: TRBV6-5

cdr3_aa: CATSDYTSGGDETQYF
j_call: TRBJ2-5
v_call: TRBV24-1

cdr3_aa: CASSLGNRNYGYTF
j_call: TRBJ1-2
v_call: TRBV12-3/TRBV12-4

cdr3_aa: CASSRPGLGSYEQYF
j_call: TRBJ2-7
v_call: TRBV7-2

cdr3_aa: CATSDGTGLIGSSGANVLTF
j_call: TRBJ2-6
v_call: TRBV24-1

cdr3_aa: CASSYSPDRANTEAFF
j_call: TRBJ1-1
v_call: TRBV6-2/TRBV6-3

cdr3_aa: CSVGTDNLQQTQYF
j_call: TRBJ2-5
v_call: TRBV29-1

cdr3_aa: CASSWQGGTEAFF
j_call: TRBJ1-1
v_call: TRBV5-1

cdr3_aa: CASSFERTSYNEQFF
j_call: TRBJ2-1
v_call: TRBV5-1

cdr3_aa: CATHSGRAYNEQFF
j_call: TRBJ2-1
v_call: TRBV6-6

cdr3_aa: CSATKGPPNQPQHF
j_call: TRBJ1-5
v_call: TRBV20-1

cdr3_aa: CASSLMGTQETQYF
j_call: TRBJ2-5
v_call: TRBV5-1

cdr3_aa: CASSTSGRLSNQPQHF
j_call: TRBJ1-5
v_call: TRBV19

cdr3_aa: CASSPGVAGSFYEQFF
j_call: TRBJ2-1
v_call: TRBV11-2

cdr3_aa: CASSLGGPNYGYTF
j_call: TRBJ1-2
v_call: TRBV5-1

cdr3_aa: CASSSRTSLSYNEQFF
j_call: TRBJ2-1
v_call: TRBV5-1

cdr3_aa: CASSSSQGSLNGYTF
j_call: TRBJ1-2
v_call: TRBV5-1

cdr3_aa: CASGKGDLYEQYF
j_call: TRBJ2-7
v_call: TRBV4-1

cdr3_aa: CASKKASWETQYF
j_call: TRBJ2-5
v_call: TRBV12-3/TRBV12-4

cdr3_aa: CASSQILTGTYGYTF
j_call: TRBJ1-2
v_call: TRBV4-1

cdr3_aa: CASSNQTGSTEAFF
j_call: TRBJ1-1
v_call: TRBV9

cdr3_aa: CASSKVPGYWEQYF
j_call: TRBJ2-7
v_call: TRBV21-1

cdr3_aa: CASSRGGSFYGYTF
j_call: TRBJ1-2
v_call: TRBV7-8

cdr3_aa: CASSPRGSGNQPQHF
j_call: TRBJ1-5
v_call: TRBV7-8

cdr3_aa: CASSPGGSGYEQYF
j_call: TRBJ2-7
v_call: TRBV7-2

cdr3_aa: CACRDLSLLQYF
j_call: TRBJ2-5
v_call: TRBV30

cdr3_aa: CAWSVMGLGTEAFF
j_call: TRBJ1-1
v_call: TRBV30

cdr3_aa: CASSPAYNQPQHF
j_call: TRBJ1-5
v_call: TRBV11-2

cdr3_aa: CASSPRQGVFPQPQHF
j_call: TRBJ1-5
v_call: TRBV7-6

cdr3_aa: CASSLGLSDEQFF
j_call: TRBJ2-1
v_call: TRBV7-7

cdr3_aa: CATSSGQPFGEQYF
j_call: TRBJ2-7
v_call: TRBV24-1

cdr3_aa: CATSDRPNYGYTF
j_call: TRBJ1-2
v_call: TRBV6-2/TRBV6-3

cdr3_aa: CASINVRGIGYTF
j_call: TRBJ1-2
v_call: TRBV7-2

cdr3_aa: CASSRTGQMNTEAFF
j_call: TRBJ1-1
v_call: TRBV3-1

cdr3_aa: CASSPRPFGTASGNTIYF
j_call: TRBJ1-3
v_call: TRBV18

cdr3_aa: CASSKILGIQYF
j_call: TRBJ2-4
v_call: TRBV7-6

cdr3_aa: CASSSWDSGEFF
j_call: TRBJ2-1
v_call: TRBV6-6

cdr3_aa: CAWSVVGIQYF
j_call: TRBJ2-4
v_call: TRBV30

cdr3_aa: CASSETLGQISYNEQFF
j_call: TRBJ2-1
v_call: TRBV10-2

cdr3_aa: CASSRLRDSQETQYF
j_call: TRBJ2-5
v_call: TRBV6-6

cdr3_aa: CASSVGWTGGTGELFF
j_call: TRBJ2-2
v_call: TRBV9

cdr3_aa: CASSPLWTGDSYEQYF
j_call: TRBJ2-7
v_call: TRBV18

cdr3_aa: CASSPLGALADTQYF
j_call: TRBJ2-3
v_call: TRBV18

cdr3_aa: CASSPGGFTEAFF
j_call: TRBJ1-1
v_call: TRBV18

cdr3_aa: CASFQSGNSYNEQFF
j_call: TRBJ2-1
v_call: TRBV5-1

cdr3_aa: CASSQVKREKIGELFF
j_call: TRBJ2-2
v_call: TRBV7-9

cdr3_aa: CASSLVGGELSDTQYF
j_call: TRBJ2-3
v_call: TRBV7-8

cdr3_aa: CASSLASSYEQYF
j_call: TRBJ2-7
v_call: TRBV7-9

cdr3_aa: CASSLAELAKNIQYF
j_call: TRBJ2-4
v_call: TRBV7-9

cdr3_aa: CASTRLAEGSEQYF
j_call: TRBJ2-7
v_call: TRBV6-6

cdr3_aa: CASSYSIVDTGELFF
j_call: TRBJ2-2
v_call: TRBV6-5

cdr3_aa: CAWNRGSYEQYF
j_call: TRBJ2-7
v_call: TRBV30

cdr3_aa: CASSDQGENIQYF
j_call: TRBJ2-4
v_call: TRBV2